This T cell receptor beta chain was recorded in a study of vaccination effects on CD4 cells after COVID-19. Study details: Of the BNT162b2 and mRNA-1273 vaccines, participants received two doses of one or the other. Points from the study as a whole: The study found that only 1 of 255 vaccine-induced clones from healthy vaccinees cross-reacted with common cold coronaviruses.

This clone was seen more than once but under ten times. What it binds is not known. Only in-frame clones appear in the TCRdb table, and some are missing; sequencing was by immunoSEQ multiplex PCR. This sample carries roughly 23,000 clones, almost 70% of them seen once, and the ten largest clones take about 9.9%. ViraFEST used viral peptide pools to expand antigen-specific CD4+ T cells before sequencing. Following an approximately eleven-day culture, CD4+ T cells were purified. Vaccinated participants had no history of SARS-CoV-2 infection and tested negative for nucleocapsid antibodies. J lost 2 bases, V lost 0 bases, and 4 bases had no gene match. CDR1 is SGDLS and CDR2 is YYNGEE in the germline V gene. The CDR3 length is 15 residues.

This sequence originates from a human donor who received a COVID-19 vaccine. Specimen: CD4+ T cells from PBMCs cultured with HCoV-NL63 spike peptides, collected before COVID-19 vaccination. The chain uses TRBV9 and TRBJ2-7; TRBD2 matches 8 bases. CDR3 nucleotide sequence: TGTGCCAGCAGCGTAGGGACTAGCTATGCCTACGAGCAGTACTTC. Translating it yields CASSVGTSYAYEQYF.